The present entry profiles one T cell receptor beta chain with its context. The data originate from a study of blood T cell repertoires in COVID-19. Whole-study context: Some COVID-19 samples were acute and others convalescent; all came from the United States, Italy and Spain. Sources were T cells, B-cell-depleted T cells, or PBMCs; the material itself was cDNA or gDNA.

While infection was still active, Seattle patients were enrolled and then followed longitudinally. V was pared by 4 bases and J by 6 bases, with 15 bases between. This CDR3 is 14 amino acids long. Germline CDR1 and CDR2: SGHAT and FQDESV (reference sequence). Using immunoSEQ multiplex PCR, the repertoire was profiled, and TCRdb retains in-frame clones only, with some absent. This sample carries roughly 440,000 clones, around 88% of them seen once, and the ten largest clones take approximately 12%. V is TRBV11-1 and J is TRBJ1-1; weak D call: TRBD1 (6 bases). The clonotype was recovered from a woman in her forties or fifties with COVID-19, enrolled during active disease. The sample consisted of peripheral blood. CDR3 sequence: CASSSSGVTAEAFF. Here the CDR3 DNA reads TGTGCCAGCAGCTCCTCAGGGGTGACGGCTGAAGCTTTCTTT.